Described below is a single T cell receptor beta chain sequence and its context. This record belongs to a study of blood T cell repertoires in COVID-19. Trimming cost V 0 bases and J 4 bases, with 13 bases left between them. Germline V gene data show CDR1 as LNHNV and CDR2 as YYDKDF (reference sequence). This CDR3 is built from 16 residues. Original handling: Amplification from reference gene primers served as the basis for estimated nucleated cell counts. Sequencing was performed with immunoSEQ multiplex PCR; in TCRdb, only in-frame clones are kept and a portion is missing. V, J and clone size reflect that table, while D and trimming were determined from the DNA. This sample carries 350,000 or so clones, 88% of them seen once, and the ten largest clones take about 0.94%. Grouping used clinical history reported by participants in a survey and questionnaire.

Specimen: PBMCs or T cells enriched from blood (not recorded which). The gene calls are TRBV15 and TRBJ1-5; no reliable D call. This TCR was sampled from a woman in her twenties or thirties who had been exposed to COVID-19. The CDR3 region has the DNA TGTGCCACCAGCAGAGATAACCCAGGTTTAAATCAGCCCCAGCATTTT. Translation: CATSRDNPGLNQPQHF.